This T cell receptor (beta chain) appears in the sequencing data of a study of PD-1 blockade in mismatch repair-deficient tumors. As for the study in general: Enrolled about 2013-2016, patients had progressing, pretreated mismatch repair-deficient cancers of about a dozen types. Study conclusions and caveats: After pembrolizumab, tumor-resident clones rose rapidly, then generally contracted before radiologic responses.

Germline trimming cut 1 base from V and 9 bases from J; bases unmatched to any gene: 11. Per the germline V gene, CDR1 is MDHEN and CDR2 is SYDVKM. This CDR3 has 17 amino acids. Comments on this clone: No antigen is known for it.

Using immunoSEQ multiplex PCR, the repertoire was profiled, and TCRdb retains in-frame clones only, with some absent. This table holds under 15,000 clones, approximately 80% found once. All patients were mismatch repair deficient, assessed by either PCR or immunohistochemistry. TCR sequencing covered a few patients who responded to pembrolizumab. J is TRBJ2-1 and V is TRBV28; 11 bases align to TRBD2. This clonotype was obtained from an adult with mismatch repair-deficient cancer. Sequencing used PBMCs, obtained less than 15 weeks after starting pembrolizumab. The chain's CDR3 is CASSLFDLAGGPGEQFF. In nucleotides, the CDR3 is TGTGCCAGCAGTTTATTCGATTTAGCGGGAGGGCCGGGTGAGCAGTTCTTC.